What follows are 19 T cell receptor beta chains derived from one specimen sequenced in a study of T cell responses to AZD1222 COVID-19 vaccine. The assay was immunoSEQ multiplex PCR, and TCRdb's table has in-frame clones only and misses some. The repertoire holds about 140,000 clones, with more than 75% as singletons. Specimen: peripheral blood, collected 28 days after the second AZD1222 dose. The origin of the receptors is an adult who received the AZD1222 COVID-19 vaccine.

A single count supports this clone. The chain links TRBV30 to TRBJ1-5, with 7 bases identical to TRBD1. The CDR3 runs 15 residues. In germline, CDR1 is GTSNPN, CDR2 SVGIG (reference sequence). V shed 0 bases, J shed 7 bases, and the junction held 9 bases outside the gene matches. The CDR3 loop is CAWSVRGRFGQPQHF. Here the CDR3 DNA reads TGTGCCTGGAGTGTAAGGGGGCGCTTCGGCCAGCCCCAGCATTTT. Full variable domain (missing parts from reference TRBV30 and TRBJ1-5): SQTIHQWPATLVQPVGSPLSLECTVEGTSNPNLYWYRQAAGRGLQLLFYSVGIGQISSEVPQNLSASRPQDRQFILSSKKLLLSDSGFYLCAWSVRGRFGQPQHFGDGTRLSIL.

The chain combines TRBV5-4 with TRBJ1-3; no clear D. CDR1 and CDR2 (germline): SGHNT, YYREEE (reference sequence). The CDR3 totals 15 residues. Trimming stripped 4 bases from V and 7 bases from J, with 18 bases between. CDR3: CASSEDPGERNTIYF. The DNA of the CDR3 is TGTGCCAGCAGCGAGGACCCGGGAGAACGGAACACCATATATTTT.

This clone appeared once. This sequence joins TRBV30 and TRBJ1-2; 7 bases align to TRBD1. Germline V CDR1 and CDR2: GTSNPN, SVGIG (reference sequence). V shed 5 bases, J shed 5 bases, and the junction held 2 bases outside the gene matches. This CDR3 is built from 11 residues. The CDR3 DNA is TGTGCCTGGGGGGACAGTTATGGCTACACCTTC. It is translated as CAWGDSYGYTF.

The sample holds a few counts of this clone. The V call is TRBV7-2, the J call TRBJ2-3; D remains ambiguous. The germline V gene has CDR1 SGHTA and CDR2 FQGNSA. CDR3 length: 15 amino acids. V shed 1 base and J shed 3 bases, with 11 bases lying between them. CDR3 loop: CASSLGTLPTDTQYF. In nucleotides, the CDR3 is TGTGCCAGCAGCTTAGGGACCCTTCCGACAGATACGCAGTATTTT.

The CDR3 bases are TGTGCCAGCTGCCGGACAGGGTCGATAAACATTCAGTACTTC. Translation: CASCRTGSINIQYF. The chain combines TRBV28 with TRBJ2-4; 8 bases are shared with TRBD1. From germline, CDR1 is MDHEN and CDR2 SYDVKM. The CDR3 totals 14 residues. V was pared by 8 bases and J by 6 bases, with 9 bases of the junction left unmatched. The whole variable domain, filled in from reference TRBV28 and TRBJ2-4, reads DVKVTQSSRYLVKRTGEKVFLECVQDMDHENMFWYRQDPGLGLRLIYFSYDVKMKEKGDIPEGYSVSREKKERFSLILESASTNQTSMYLCASCRTGSINIQYFGAGTRLSVL.

This clone was observed a handful of times. The CDR3 coding sequence is TGCAGTGCTAGTGGACTAGCGGGGTTTGGTGAGCAGTTCTTC. This sequence encodes CSASGLAGFGEQFF. The rearrangement joins TRBV20-1 to TRBJ2-1; 12 positions agree with TRBD2. V was clipped by 3 bases and J by 9 bases; unmatched bases: 6. The CDR3 contains 14 residues. From germline, CDR1 is DFQATT and CDR2 SNEGSKA (reference sequence).

The V gene is TRBV19, the J gene TRBJ2-1; 7 bases are a match to TRBD2. V lost 7 bases to trimming and J lost 3 bases; unmatched junction nucleotides: 9. Germline values: CDR1 LNHDA, CDR2 SQIVND (reference sequence). The CDR3 has 15 amino acids. The CDR3 nucleotides read TGTGCCAGTACAGAGGGCGGGAGACTCTACAATGAGCAGTTCTTC. Translated: CASTEGGRLYNEQFF.

CDR3 in DNA: TGTGCCAGTAGTATCCCCCATCAGCCCCAGCATTTT. Translating gives CASSIPHQPQHF. V usage is TRBV19 and J usage is TRBJ1-5, with D hard to call. The CDR3 runs to 12 residues. The germline V gene encodes CDR1 LNHDA and CDR2 SQIVND (reference sequence). The V and J ends lost 3 bases and 5 bases respectively, with 5 bases between them. The whole variable domain, remainder taken from reference TRBV19 and TRBJ1-5, is DGGITQSPKYLFRKEGQNVTLSCEQNLNHDAMYWYRQDPGQGLRLIYYSQIVNDFQKGDIAEGYSVSREKKESFPLTVTSAQKNPTAFYLCASSIPHQPQHFGDGTRLSIL.

This clone was seen just once. The V call is TRBV12-3 or TRBV12-4, the J call TRBJ1-2; D perhaps matches TRBD1 (6 bases). This CDR3 comprises 13 residues. Trimming removed 7 bases from V and 4 bases from J, with 13 bases in between. The CDR3 is CASTVGHPYGYTF. CDR3 nucleotide sequence: TGTGCCAGCACCGTGGGACACCCCTATGGCTACACCTTC.

This rearrangement joins TRBV18 to TRBJ1-5; 8 bases are a match to TRBD1. Germline V gene sequence: CDR1 KGHSH, CDR2 LQKENI. With 0 bases clipped from V and 6 bases from J, the junction kept 10 bases outside the gene matches. This CDR3 region has 17 residues. Here the CDR3 DNA reads TGTGCCAGCTCACCACCGGTTGACAGGGGAGTATTTCAGCCCCAGCATTTT. It encodes CASSPPVDRGVFQPQHF.

Only a few counts were recorded for this clone. The V call is TRBV28, the J call TRBJ2-5, with a tentative D call TRBD1 (6 bases). Trimming removed 7 bases from V and 5 bases from J, with 14 bases in between. This CDR3 spans 13 amino acids. Germline-derived CDR1 and CDR2 are MDHEN and SYDVKM. In DNA, the CDR3 is TGTGCCAGCATCCACAGGGCCCGGGAGACCCAGTACTTC. Translation: CASIHRARETQYF.

V and J are TRBV18 and TRBJ2-1; the D is unclear. Germline values: CDR1 KGHSH, CDR2 LQKENI. Trimming shortened V by 4 bases and J by 0 bases, and 10 bases separated the two germline ends. The CDR3 totals 15 residues. The CDR3, as DNA: TGTGCCAGCTCACTCCGCCCCAGCTCCTACAATGAGCAGTTCTTC. Its protein product is CASSLRPSSYNEQFF.

This chain joins TRBV30 and TRBJ1-5; tentative D call: TRBD1 (5 bases). The CDR3 is made up of 14 amino acids. V was pared by 8 bases and J by 9 bases, with 23 bases between. The germline CDR1 and CDR2 sequences are GTSNPN and SVGIG (reference sequence). CDR3 in amino acids: CAMESKRGRTPQHF. CDR3 nucleotide sequence: TGTGCCATGGAGAGTAAGAGGGGCCGCACGCCCCAGCATTTT.

The chain joins TRBV2 to TRBJ2-1, with D uncertain. The germline V and J ends were trimmed by 6 bases and 9 bases, with 9 bases remaining between them. This CDR3 has 11 residues. The germline V gene encodes CDR1 SNHLY and CDR2 FYNNEI. The CDR3 here is CASRRFGEQFF. The CDR3 DNA reads TGTGCCAGCAGAAGGTTTGGTGAGCAGTTCTTC.

The gene calls are TRBV11-2 and TRBJ1-1; D is ambiguous. The germline gives CDR1 SGHAT, CDR2 FQNNGV. This CDR3 is built from 14 residues. V was cut by 2 bases and J by 0 bases, with 7 bases left in between. DNA for the CDR3: TGTGCCAGCAGCTTACAGCTAATGAACACTGAAGCTTTCTTT. This encodes CASSLQLMNTEAFF.

V and J are TRBV11-2 and TRBJ1-5; D is uncertain. The germline CDR1 and CDR2 sequences are SGHAT and FQNNGV. CDR3 length equals 13 residues. V shed 0 bases and J shed 6 bases, with 6 bases lying between them. The CDR3 DNA reads TGTGCCAGCAGCTTAGATCGCAGTCAGCCCCAGCATTTT. Its protein product is CASSLDRSQPQHF.

Written as DNA, the CDR3 is TGTGCCAGCAGCCAACCAGGGGCGCGGGGCTACACCTTC. Residues: CASSQPGARGYTF. The rearrangement joins TRBV12-3 or TRBV12-4 to TRBJ1-2; D possibly corresponds to TRBD1 (6 bases). The CDR3 sequence is 13 residues long. V gave up 6 bases and J gave up 8 bases, with 16 bases separating them.

V gene TRBV29-1 combines with J gene TRBJ2-3; perhaps D is TRBD1 or TRBD2 (5 bases each). The ends were cut back, 7 bases at V and 1 base at J, with 12 bases in the middle. The CDR3 extends over 13 amino acids. Germline CDR1 reads SQVTM; CDR2 reads ANQGSEA. The CDR3 DNA sequence: TGCAGCGGTCCGGGACCGGGCACAGATACGCAGTATTTT. Its protein is CSGPGPGTDTQYF.

The chain combines TRBV5-1 with TRBJ2-1; the match to TRBD2 covers 11 bases. The CDR3 consists of 15 residues. With V trimmed by 0 bases and J by 9 bases, 5 bases remained unmatched. Germline V CDR1 and CDR2: SGHRS, YFSETQ. The CDR3 loop is CASSLETSGVGEQFF. CDR3 nucleotide sequence: TGCGCCAGCAGCTTGGAGACTAGCGGGGTGGGTGAGCAGTTCTTC.